The T cell receptor (beta chain) under discussion was sequenced for a study of T cell responses to AZD1222 COVID-19 vaccine. Study results and caveats: The reported proportion of spike-specific TCRs targeting unmutated variant regions was nearly half. Seropositivity was recorded at baseline in only 5 or 6 AZD1222 recipients.

Assay: immunoSEQ multiplex PCR; the TCRdb copy retains only in-frame clones and omits some. Here the sample spans 150,000 to 160,000 clones, around 85% being singletons. This CDR3 contains 17 residues. Germline assignment: CDR1 LGHDT and CDR2 YNNKEL (reference sequence). Trimming removed 1 base from V and 4 bases from J; junction bases left unmatched: 8. To note about this clone: Its antigen is not known.

The starting material was peripheral blood, obtained after recovery from COVID-19. This TCR was recovered from an adult who had recovered from COVID-19. The chain uses TRBV3-1 (or the pseudogene TRBV3-2) and TRBJ2-2; 8 positions agree with TRBD1. CDR3: CASSQAHRGTGTGELFF. The CDR3, as DNA: TGTGCCAGCAGCCAAGCCCACAGGGGGACGGGCACCGGGGAGCTGTTTTTT.